This T cell receptor beta chain is drawn from a study of T cell repertoires in cytomegalovirus infection. TCRdb reprocessed the reads via MiXCR and lists one record per CDR3 protein. Found here are some 700,000 distinct CDR3 sequences, 35% to 45% of them singletons; the top ten hold roughly 2.8%. This CDR3 region has 15 residues. Germline V gene sequence: CDR1 DFQATT, CDR2 SNEGSKA (reference sequence). V gave up 0 bases and J gave up 1 base, with 11 bases separating them. This clonotype was sampled from a human donor in good health (CMV status not recorded). Some clones in this sample may be carry-over from other donors' samples. Material for sequencing was PBMCs. The genes are TRBV20-1 and TRBJ2-3; no firm D call. CDR3 nucleotide sequence: TGCAGTGCTAGAGATCATCGGTTAGGCACAGATACGCAGTATTTT. It translates to CSARDHRLGTDTQYF.